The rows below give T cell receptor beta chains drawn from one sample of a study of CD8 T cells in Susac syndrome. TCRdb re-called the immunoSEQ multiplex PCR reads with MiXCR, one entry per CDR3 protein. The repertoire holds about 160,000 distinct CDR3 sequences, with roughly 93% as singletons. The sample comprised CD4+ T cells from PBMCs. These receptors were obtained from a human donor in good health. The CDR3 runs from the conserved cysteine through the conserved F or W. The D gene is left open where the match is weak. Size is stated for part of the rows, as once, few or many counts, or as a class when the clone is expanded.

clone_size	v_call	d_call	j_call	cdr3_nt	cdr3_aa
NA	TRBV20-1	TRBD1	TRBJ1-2	TGCAGTGCACGGACAGGGCTGGATGGCTACACCTTC	CSARTGLDGYTF
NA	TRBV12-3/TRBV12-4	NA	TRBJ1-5	TGTGCCAGCAGCCGTTACAATCAGCCCCAGCATTTT	CASSRYNQPQHF
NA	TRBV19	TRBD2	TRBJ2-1	TGTGCCACCGGACTAGCGACGTTCAATGAGCAGTTCTTC	CATGLATFNEQFF
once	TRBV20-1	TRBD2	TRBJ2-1	TGCAGTGCTGCCCCTAGCGGCAATGAGCAGTTCTTC	CSAAPSGNEQFF
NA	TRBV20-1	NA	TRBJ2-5	TGCAGTGCTAGAGATCGTGCGGGACTCCAAGAGACCCAGTACTTC	CSARDRAGLQETQYF
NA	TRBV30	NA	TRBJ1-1	TGTGCCTGGAGTGTTCTTCAATCCGTGAACACTGAAGCTTTCTTT	CAWSVLQSVNTEAFF
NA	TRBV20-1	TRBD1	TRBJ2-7	TGCAGTGCCCGCCTGGACAGGGGGCGCTACGAGCAGTACTTC	CSARLDRGRYEQYF
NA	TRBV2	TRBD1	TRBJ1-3	TGTGCCAGCAGCGGACAGGGCACCATATATTTT	CASSGQGTIYF
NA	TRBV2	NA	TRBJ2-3	TGTGCCAGCAGTGGGGGGAGCACAGATACGCAGTATTTT	CASSGGSTDTQYF
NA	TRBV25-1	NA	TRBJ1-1	TGTGCCAGCAGTCAGTTTACGAACACTGAAGCTTTCTTT	CASSQFTNTEAFF
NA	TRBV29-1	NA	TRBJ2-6	TGCAGCGTTGATTCGGGTCTCTCTGGGGCCAACGTCCTGACTTTC	CSVDSGLSGANVLTF
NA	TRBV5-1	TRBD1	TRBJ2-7	TGCGCCAGCAGCGTACAGGGGTCGGTGGAGCAGTACTTC	CASSVQGSVEQYF
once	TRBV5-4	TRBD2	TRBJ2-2	TGTGCCAGCAGCCGACCGGGGGGTTCCAACACCGGGGAGCTGTTTTTT	CASSRPGGSNTGELFF
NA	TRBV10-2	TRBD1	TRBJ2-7	TGCGCCAGCAGTCGGGACAGTACCTACGAGCAGTACTTC	CASSRDSTYEQYF
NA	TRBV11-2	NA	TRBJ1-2	TGTGCCAGCAGCTTAGGACCTCACTATGGCTACACCTTC	CASSLGPHYGYTF
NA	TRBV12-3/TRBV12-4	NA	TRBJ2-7	TGTGCCACCGGGACAGGCGGGAGCTCCTACGAGCAGTACTTC	CATGTGGSSYEQYF
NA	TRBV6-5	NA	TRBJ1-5	TGTGCCAGCACTGGACAGTTAAATCAGCCCCAGCATTTT	CASTGQLNQPQHF
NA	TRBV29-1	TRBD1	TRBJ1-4	TGCAGCGTATCCGGGACAGGGGATGAAAAACTGTTTTTT	CSVSGTGDEKLFF
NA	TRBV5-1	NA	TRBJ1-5	TGCGCCAGCAGCTTGGACGGACAGTTGAATCAGCCCCAGCATTTT	CASSLDGQLNQPQHF
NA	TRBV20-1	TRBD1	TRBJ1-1	TGCAGTGCCAGCCTCGGACAGGGACGTACTGAAGCTTTCTTT	CSASLGQGRTEAFF
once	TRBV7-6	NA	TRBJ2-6	TGTGCCAGCAGCGGCCCCCTAGCCTCTGGGGCCAACGTCCTGACTTTC	CASSGPLASGANVLTF
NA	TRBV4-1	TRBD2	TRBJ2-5	TGCGCCAGCAGCCAACTTAGCGGGGGCTTCCAAGAGACCCAGTACTTC	CASSQLSGGFQETQYF
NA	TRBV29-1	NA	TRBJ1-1	TGCAGCGTTGTGGTGGTAAGGACTGAAGCTTTCTTT	CSVVVVRTEAFF
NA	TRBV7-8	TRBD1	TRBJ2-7	TGTGCCAGCAGCTTAGCTGGACAGGGGATTAGCTCCTACGAGCAGTACTTC	CASSLAGQGISSYEQYF
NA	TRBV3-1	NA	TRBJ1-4	TGTGCCAGCAGCCAAGGGTTTGCTAATGAAAAACTGTTTTTT	CASSQGFANEKLFF
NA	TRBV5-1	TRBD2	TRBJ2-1	TGCGCCACCACCCTGGGGACTAGCGGGGTTGGGGAGCAGTTCTTC	CATTLGTSGVGEQFF
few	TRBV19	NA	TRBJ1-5	TGTGCCAGTAGTGGGGGGGGCAATCAGCCCCAGCATTTT	CASSGGGNQPQHF
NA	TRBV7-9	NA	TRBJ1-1	TGTGCCAGCACCCTTCACAACCTTGAAGCTTTCTTT	CASTLHNLEAFF
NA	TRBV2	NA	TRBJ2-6	TGTGCCAGCAGCCCGACCCTTTCGGTGGCCAACGTCCTGACTTTC	CASSPTLSVANVLTF
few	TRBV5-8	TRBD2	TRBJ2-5	TGTGCCAGCAGCTTTAGCGGGGGGGCCGGTGAGACCCAGTACTTC	CASSFSGGAGETQYF
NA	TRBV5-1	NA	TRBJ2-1	TGCGCCAGCAGCTTGGCGGGGCCTCCCTACAATGAGCAGTTCTTC	CASSLAGPPYNEQFF
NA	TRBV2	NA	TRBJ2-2	TGTGCCAGCAGTGTCAGGGTAACCGGGGAGCTGTTTTTT	CASSVRVTGELFF
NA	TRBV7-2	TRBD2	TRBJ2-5	TGTGCCAGCAGCCCTCGTAGGCGGGGAGGGTTGGAGACCCAGTACTTC	CASSPRRRGGLETQYF
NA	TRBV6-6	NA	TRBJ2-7	TGTGCCAGCAGTTACTCGCGAGAGGGCGAGCAGTACTTC	CASSYSREGEQYF
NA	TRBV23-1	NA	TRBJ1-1	TGCGCCAGCAGTCAATGGTCACCGTCGAACACTGAAGCTTTCTTT	CASSQWSPSNTEAFF
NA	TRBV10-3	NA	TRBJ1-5	TGTGCCACCAAGGAGGGTTTAAACACAGGGCACAATCAGCCCCAGCATTTT	CATKEGLNTGHNQPQHF
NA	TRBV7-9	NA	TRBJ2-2	TGTGCCAGCAGCCCAGGGGTTAACACCGGGGAGCTGTTTTTT	CASSPGVNTGELFF
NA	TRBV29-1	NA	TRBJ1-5	TGCAGCGTTCGTCAGGGGACTCAGCCCCAGCATTTT	CSVRQGTQPQHF
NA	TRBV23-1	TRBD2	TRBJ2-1	TGCGCCAGCAGTCGGATAGCGGGGGGGCGTGAGCAGTTCTTC	CASSRIAGGREQFF
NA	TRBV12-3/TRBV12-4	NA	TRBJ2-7	TGTGCCAGCAGTTTAGCGAGGGCAGGCGAGCAGTACTTC	CASSLARAGEQYF
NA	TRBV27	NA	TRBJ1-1	TGTGCCAGCAGTTTGAACAGCCAGAACACTGAAGCTTTCTTT	CASSLNSQNTEAFF
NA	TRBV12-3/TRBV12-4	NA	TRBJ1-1	TGTGCCAGCAGCCGCAACCTGGGGAGGATGAACACTGAAGCTTTCTTT	CASSRNLGRMNTEAFF
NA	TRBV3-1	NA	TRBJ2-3	TGTGCCAGCAGCCAACAGGGGACAGATACGCAGTATTTT	CASSQQGTDTQYF
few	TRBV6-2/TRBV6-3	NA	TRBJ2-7	TGTGCCAGCAGTAGGGCAGACGCCTACGAGCAGTACTTC	CASSRADAYEQYF
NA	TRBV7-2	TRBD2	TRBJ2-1	TGTGCCAGCAGCTCCCGAGCGGGGGGGCCTATCCATGAGCAGTTCTTC	CASSSRAGGPIHEQFF
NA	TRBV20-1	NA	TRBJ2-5	TGCAGTGCTGAGGGGGAGAGGGAGACCCAGTACTTC	CSAEGERETQYF